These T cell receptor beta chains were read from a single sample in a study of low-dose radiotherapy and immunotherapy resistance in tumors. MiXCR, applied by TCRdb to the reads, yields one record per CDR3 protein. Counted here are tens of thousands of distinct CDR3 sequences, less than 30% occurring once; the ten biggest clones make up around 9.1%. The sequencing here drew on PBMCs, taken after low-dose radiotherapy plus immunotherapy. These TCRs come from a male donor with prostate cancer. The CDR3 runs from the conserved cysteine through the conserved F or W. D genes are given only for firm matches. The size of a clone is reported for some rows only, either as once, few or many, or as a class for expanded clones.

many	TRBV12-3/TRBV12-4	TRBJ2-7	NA	TGTGCCAGCAGCCCCGGGGCGGGGCAGCCCGAGCAGTACTTC	CASSPGAGQPEQYF
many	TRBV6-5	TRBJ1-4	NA	TGTGCCAGCAGTTACTCCGGGGGTGAGGCTGAAAAACTGTTTTTT	CASSYSGGEAEKLFF
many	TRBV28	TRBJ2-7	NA	TGTGCCAGCATCGCGGGAAACAGGGGCTTTTCCTACGAGCAGTACTTC	CASIAGNRGFSYEQYF
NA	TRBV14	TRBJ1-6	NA	TGTGCCAGCAGCCAGGGAGAAGGTTCACCCCTCCACTTT	CASSQGEGSPLHF
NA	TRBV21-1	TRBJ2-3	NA	TGTGCCAGCAGCAGCAGGACTAGCGGGAAGACAGATACGCAGTATTTT	CASSSRTSGKTDTQYF
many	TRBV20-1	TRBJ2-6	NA	TGCAGTGCTAGAGAGACAGTCTCTCTGGGGGCCAACGTCCTGACTTTC	CSARETVSLGANVLTF
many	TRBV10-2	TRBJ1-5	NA	TGCGCCAGCAGTCAGGGTTGGGGCAATCAGCCCCAGCATTTT	CASSQGWGNQPQHF
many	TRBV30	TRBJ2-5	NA	TGTGCCTGGGGGACCCAGTACTTC	CAWGTQYF
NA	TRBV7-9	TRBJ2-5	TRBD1	TGTGCCAGCAGCGAAAGACAGGGGACGGAGACCCAGTACTTC	CASSERQGTETQYF
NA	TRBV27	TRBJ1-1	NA	TGTGCCAGCAGTTTAGACGGGAGGATCGGCACGGAAGCTTTCTTT	CASSLDGRIGTEAFF
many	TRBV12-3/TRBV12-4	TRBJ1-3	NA	TGTGCCAGCAGGGCAGGGTGGGCAAACACCATATATTTT	CASRAGWANTIYF
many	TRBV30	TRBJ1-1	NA	TGTGCCTGGAGTGTTCGTGGGGGCCGGGGAACTGAAGCTTTCTTT	CAWSVRGGRGTEAFF
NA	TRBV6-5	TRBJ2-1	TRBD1	TGTGCCAGCAGTTACCGGGACAGTCTCGGAAAGCAGTTCTTC	CASSYRDSLGKQFF
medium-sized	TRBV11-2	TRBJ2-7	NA	TGTGCCAGCAGCGCCGCCGGGACGGTCCCCGAGCAGTACTTC	CASSAAGTVPEQYF
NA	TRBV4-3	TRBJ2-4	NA	TGCGCCAGCAGCCAAGAGGGGGCAGGGTTCGACGAAGCCAAAAACATTCAGTACTTC	CASSQEGAGFDEAKNIQYF
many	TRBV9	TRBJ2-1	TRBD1	TGTGCCAGCAGCAAGGACAGGCCCTCCTACAATGAGCAGTTCTTC	CASSKDRPSYNEQFF
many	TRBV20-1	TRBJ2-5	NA	TGCAGTGCCCCGAGGGGCACTTACCAAGAGACCCAGTACTTC	CSAPRGTYQETQYF
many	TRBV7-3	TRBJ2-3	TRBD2	TGTGCCAGCAGCATTACTAGCGGGGGGGCGTTAGATACGCAGTATTTT	CASSITSGGALDTQYF
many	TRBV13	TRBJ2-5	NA	TGTGCCAGCAGCTTCGGACATCGCCCAGAGACCCAGTACTTC	CASSFGHRPETQYF
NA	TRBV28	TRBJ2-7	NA	TGTGCCAGCAAAGGTGGGGGACAAACTTACGAGCAGTACTTC	CASKGGGQTYEQYF
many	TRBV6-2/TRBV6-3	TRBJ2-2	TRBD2	TGTGCCAGCAGTCCCGAAGCCGGGGGGGCCGGGGAGCTGTTTTTT	CASSPEAGGAGELFF
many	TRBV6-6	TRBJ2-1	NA	TGTGCCAGCAGCTACGGCCACTCAGGATGGGAGCAGTTCTTC	CASSYGHSGWEQFF
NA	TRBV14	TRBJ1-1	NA	TGTGCCAGCAGCCTCAGGGGTTCAGGAGCTTTCTTT	CASSLRGSGAFF
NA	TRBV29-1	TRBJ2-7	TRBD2	TGCAACGTAGCGGGACTAGCGGGAGGACCTTACGAGCAGTACTTC	CNVAGLAGGPYEQYF
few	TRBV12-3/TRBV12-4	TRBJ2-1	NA	TGTGCCAGCAGTTTAAGTGGACTTAGCTCCTACAATGAGCAGTTCTTC	CASSLSGLSSYNEQFF
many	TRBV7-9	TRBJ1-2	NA	TGTGCCAGCAGCAGAGAGAGCGTTGGCTATGGCTACACCTTC	CASSRESVGYGYTF
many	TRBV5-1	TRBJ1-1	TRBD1	TGCGCCAGCAGTTGGACAGGCATGAACACTGAAGCTTTCTTT	CASSWTGMNTEAFF
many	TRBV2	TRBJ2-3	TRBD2	TGTGCCAGCAAGAATCGCGGGAGGGGAGGAGATACGCAGTATTTT	CASKNRGRGGDTQYF
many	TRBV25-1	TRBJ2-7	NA	TGTGCCAGCAGTGACCTAAACCACGAGCAGTACTTC	CASSDLNHEQYF
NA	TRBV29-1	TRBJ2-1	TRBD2	TGCAGCGTGCGCGGGACTAGCGGGAGTCGGTACAATGAGCAGTTCTTC	CSVRGTSGSRYNEQFF
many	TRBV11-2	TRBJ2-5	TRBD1	TGTGCCAGCAGCGGAGAAGGACAGGACCAAGAGACCCAGTACTTC	CASSGEGQDQETQYF
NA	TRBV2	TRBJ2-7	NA	TGTGCCAGCAGTGAACGGAGAGCAGCGTCCTACGAGCAGTACTTC	CASSERRAASYEQYF
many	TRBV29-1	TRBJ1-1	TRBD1	TGCAGCTCTGACAGGGGCAACACTGAAGCTTTCTTT	CSSDRGNTEAFF
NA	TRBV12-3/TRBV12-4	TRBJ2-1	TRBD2	TGTGCCAGCAGTCCTCAACGGGGGGGTTATAGTGATGAGCAGTTCTTC	CASSPQRGGYSDEQFF
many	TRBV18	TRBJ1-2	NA	TGTGCCAGCTCCTTCGAGCAGGGCTATGGCTACACCTTC	CASSFEQGYGYTF
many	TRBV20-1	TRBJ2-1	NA	TGCAGTGCTGCCACAGACGTATTCGTTACGGACCTCAAATACAATGAGCAGTTCTTC	CSAATDVFVTDLKYNEQFF
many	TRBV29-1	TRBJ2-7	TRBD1	TGCAGCGCAGAGACAGGGGTGGCCTACGAGCAGTACTTC	CSAETGVAYEQYF
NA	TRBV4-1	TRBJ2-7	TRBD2	TGCGCCAGCAGCGCGCGACTAGCGGGAGTCGAGCAGTACTTC	CASSARLAGVEQYF
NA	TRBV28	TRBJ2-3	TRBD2	TGTGCCAGCAGTCCTAGCGGGAGTACCTATACGCAGTATTTT	CASSPSGSTYTQYF
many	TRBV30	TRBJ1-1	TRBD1	TGTGCCTGGATGAGGGACAGGAACACTGAAGCTTTCTTT	CAWMRDRNTEAFF
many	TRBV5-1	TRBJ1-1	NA	TGCGCCAGCAGCTTTCCGGGGGGCGATACTGAAGCTTTCTTT	CASSFPGGDTEAFF
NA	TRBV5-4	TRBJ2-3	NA	TGTGCCAGCAGCGCGGGGGCCCGGCCCGGCACCACAGATACGCAGTATTTT	CASSAGARPGTTDTQYF
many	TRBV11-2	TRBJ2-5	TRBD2	TGTGCCAGCAGCTCTGGAGGACTAGGGGCCGAGACCCAGTACTTC	CASSSGGLGAETQYF
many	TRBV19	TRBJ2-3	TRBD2	TGTGCCAGTAAGGTAGCGGGGACAGATACGCAGTATTTT	CASKVAGTDTQYF
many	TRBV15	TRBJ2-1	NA	TGTGCCACCAGCAGAGGGAGGACTCAAGTTTGGGATGAGCAGTTCTTC	CATSRGRTQVWDEQFF
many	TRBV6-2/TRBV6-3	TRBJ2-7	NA	TGTGCCAGCAGTGACTCGCCGCAGACTAGCTACGAGCAGTACTTC	CASSDSPQTSYEQYF
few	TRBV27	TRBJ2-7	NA	TGTGCCACCCAGGGTATGGGGTCCTTGGAGCAGTACTTC	CATQGMGSLEQYF
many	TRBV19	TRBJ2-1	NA	TGTGCCAGTAGCCCCCGGGCTGCAAGCTCCTACAATGAGCAGTTCTTC	CASSPRAASSYNEQFF
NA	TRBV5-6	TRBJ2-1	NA	TGTGCCAGCAGCTTGGACACCGAGAGGGAGCAGTTCTTC	CASSLDTEREQFF
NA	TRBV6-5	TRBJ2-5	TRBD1	TGTGCCACAAGGACAGGAGGAGAGACCCAGTACTTC	CATRTGGETQYF
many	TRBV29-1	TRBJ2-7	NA	TGCAGCGGAAAAACAGGGAGGTCCACCGAGCAGTACTTC	CSGKTGRSTEQYF
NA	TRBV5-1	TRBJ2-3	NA	TGCGCCAGCACACAGGCTCCTTCGCAGGGTACGCAGTATTTT	CASTQAPSQGTQYF
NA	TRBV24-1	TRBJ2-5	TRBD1	TGTGCCACCGCCGGGACAGGGGTAGAGACCCAGTACTTC	CATAGTGVETQYF
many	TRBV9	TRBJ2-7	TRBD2	TGTGCCAGCAGCGTAGACCCTCTCGCGGGGGTCAGGTACGAGCAGTACTTC	CASSVDPLAGVRYEQYF
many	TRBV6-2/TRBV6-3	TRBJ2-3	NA	TGTGCCAGCTTAGACCAGGGGCTAAGCACAGATACGCAGTATTTT	CASLDQGLSTDTQYF
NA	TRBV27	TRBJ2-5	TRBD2	TGTGCCAGCAGCCCCTTTGGGGGGGAAGAGACCCAGTACTTC	CASSPFGGEETQYF
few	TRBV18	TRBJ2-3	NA	TGTGCCAGCTCACCGAAATTTTCGGGACCAGACACAGATACGCAGTATTTT	CASSPKFSGPDTDTQYF
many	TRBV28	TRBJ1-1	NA	TGTGCCACTAAAAACATTAAAATCCCTGAAGCTTTCTTT	CATKNIKIPEAFF
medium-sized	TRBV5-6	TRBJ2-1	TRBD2	TGTGCCAGCAGCTTGGTTGCTAGCGGGCCTTACAATGAGCAGTTCTTC	CASSLVASGPYNEQFF
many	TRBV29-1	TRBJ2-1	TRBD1	TGCAGCGTTGGGTCCGCAGGGGGATCCTACAATGAGCAGTTCTTC	CSVGSAGGSYNEQFF